A selection of T cell receptor beta chains follows, all from one sample in a study of technical replicates of blood from several donors. Produced via immunoSEQ multiplex PCR; TCRdb's table is partial and in-frame only. This sample has fewer than 100,000 clones; approximately 97% occur once, and the top ten carry about 0.29%. The specimen was T cells isolated from PBMCs. These receptors were taken from a human donor in good health. Both conserved end residues are part of each CDR3. The order of the fields is clone size, D gene, J gene, V gene, CDR3 protein, CDR3 DNA. The D gene is left open where the match is weak. Size tells how often a clone was seen (once, few, many) or the class of an expanded clone, and some rows leave it out.

clone_size: once; d_call: -; j_call: TRBJ2-1; v_call: TRBV28; cdr3_aa: CASGMRGPSILEQFF; cdr3_nt: TGTGCCAGCGGGATGCGGGGCCCATCCATTCTTGAGCAGTTCTTC
clone_size: -; d_call: -; j_call: TRBJ1-1; v_call: TRBV25-1; cdr3_aa: CASSVTVGRTEAFF; cdr3_nt: TGTGCCAGCAGTGTGACAGTAGGCAGGACTGAAGCTTTCTTT
clone_size: -; d_call: TRBD2; j_call: TRBJ2-2; v_call: TRBV6-1; cdr3_aa: CASSELAGGPGELFF; cdr3_nt: TGTGCCAGCAGTGAACTAGCGGGAGGGCCCGGGGAGCTGTTTTTT
clone_size: -; d_call: -; j_call: TRBJ1-5; v_call: TRBV4-3; cdr3_aa: CASSQGYRVYSNQPQHF; cdr3_nt: TGCGCCAGCAGCCAGGGGTACAGGGTTTATAGCAATCAGCCCCAGCATTTT
clone_size: -; d_call: -; j_call: TRBJ2-2; v_call: TRBV7-3; cdr3_aa: CASSFTVTGELFF; cdr3_nt: TGTGCCAGCAGCTTTACAGTTACCGGGGAGCTGTTTTTT
clone_size: -; d_call: -; j_call: TRBJ1-5; v_call: TRBV7-8; cdr3_aa: CASSLIVGTPNQPQHF; cdr3_nt: TGTGCCAGCAGCTTAATTGTCGGGACACCTAATCAGCCCCAGCATTTT
clone_size: -; d_call: -; j_call: TRBJ1-2; v_call: TRBV6-1; cdr3_aa: CASSEGTGYSGYTF; cdr3_nt: TGTGCCAGCAGTGAAGGAACGGGGTATAGCGGCTACACCTTC
clone_size: -; d_call: TRBD1; j_call: TRBJ2-3; v_call: TRBV5-1; cdr3_aa: CASSSRDRPTDTQYF; cdr3_nt: TGCGCCAGCAGCTCCCGGGACAGGCCTACAGATACGCAGTATTTT
clone_size: -; d_call: -; j_call: TRBJ2-1; v_call: TRBV7-9; cdr3_aa: CALDRGLASSYNEQFF; cdr3_nt: TGTGCCCTAGATCGTGGGCTAGCGAGCTCCTACAATGAGCAGTTCTTC
clone_size: -; d_call: TRBD1; j_call: TRBJ1-3; v_call: TRBV6-5; cdr3_aa: CASSWGQGGTIYF; cdr3_nt: TGTGCCAGCAGTTGGGGACAGGGGGGCACCATATATTTT
clone_size: -; d_call: -; j_call: TRBJ2-1; v_call: TRBV11-3; cdr3_aa: CASSLIGGVNEQFF; cdr3_nt: TGTGCCAGCAGCTTAATCGGCGGGGTGAATGAGCAGTTCTTC
clone_size: -; d_call: TRBD1; j_call: TRBJ2-2; v_call: TRBV4-1; cdr3_aa: CASRPYTGETRSGELFF; cdr3_nt: TGCGCCAGCAGACCCTATACAGGGGAAACGAGATCCGGGGAGCTGTTTTTT
clone_size: -; d_call: TRBD1; j_call: TRBJ2-6; v_call: TRBV27; cdr3_aa: CASSGQGATGANVLTF; cdr3_nt: TGTGCCAGCAGTGGACAGGGGGCAACTGGGGCCAACGTCCTGACTTTC
clone_size: -; d_call: -; j_call: TRBJ2-5; v_call: TRBV10-3; cdr3_aa: CAIKAGGDQETQYF; cdr3_nt: TGTGCCATCAAAGCTGGCGGGGATCAAGAGACCCAGTACTTC
clone_size: -; d_call: TRBD1; j_call: TRBJ2-5; v_call: TRBV19; cdr3_aa: CASSIAQGDQETQYF; cdr3_nt: TGTGCCAGTAGTATAGCCCAGGGGGACCAAGAGACCCAGTACTTC
clone_size: once; d_call: TRBD1; j_call: TRBJ1-1; v_call: TRBV19; cdr3_aa: CASIPRDRGYNTEAFF; cdr3_nt: TGTGCCAGTATTCCCCGGGACAGGGGGTATAACACTGAAGCTTTCTTT
clone_size: -; d_call: -; j_call: TRBJ2-1; v_call: TRBV13; cdr3_aa: CASSSPRNEQFF; cdr3_nt: TGTGCCAGCAGCTCCCCGCGGAATGAGCAGTTCTTC
clone_size: -; d_call: -; j_call: TRBJ1-5; v_call: TRBV29-1; cdr3_aa: CSVADGLNQPQHF; cdr3_nt: TGCAGCGTTGCTGACGGACTCAATCAGCCCCAGCATTTT
clone_size: -; d_call: -; j_call: TRBJ1-1; v_call: TRBV10-2; cdr3_aa: CASSESLREAFF; cdr3_nt: TGCGCCAGCAGTGAGTCGCTCAGGGAAGCTTTCTTT
clone_size: -; d_call: -; j_call: TRBJ2-2; v_call: TRBV10-3; cdr3_aa: CAIGGGLNTGELFF; cdr3_nt: TGTGCCATCGGGGGGGGCCTAAACACCGGGGAGCTGTTTTTT
clone_size: -; d_call: TRBD2; j_call: TRBJ2-7; v_call: TRBV5-1; cdr3_aa: CASSLRGLAGNEQYF; cdr3_nt: TGCGCCAGCAGCTTGAGGGGGCTAGCGGGAAACGAGCAGTACTTC
clone_size: -; d_call: -; j_call: TRBJ1-4; v_call: TRBV6-5; cdr3_aa: CASSSIHEKLFF; cdr3_nt: TGTGCCAGCAGTTCCATCCATGAAAAACTGTTTTTT
clone_size: -; d_call: -; j_call: TRBJ2-1; v_call: TRBV9; cdr3_aa: CASSVLAGSYNEQFF; cdr3_nt: TGTGCCAGCAGCGTTTTAGCCGGGTCCTACAATGAGCAGTTCTTC
clone_size: -; d_call: -; j_call: TRBJ2-1; v_call: TRBV11-2; cdr3_aa: CASSLDSSGAHEQFF; cdr3_nt: TGTGCCAGCAGCTTAGATTCCAGTGGAGCCCATGAGCAGTTCTTC
clone_size: -; d_call: -; j_call: TRBJ2-7; v_call: TRBV28; cdr3_aa: CASSFGGLDEQYF; cdr3_nt: TGTGCCAGCAGTTTCGGAGGGTTAGACGAGCAGTACTTC
clone_size: -; d_call: -; j_call: TRBJ2-7; v_call: TRBV15; cdr3_aa: CATSGGSAYEQYF; cdr3_nt: TGTGCCACCAGTGGCGGGTCCGCTTATGAGCAGTACTTC
clone_size: -; d_call: TRBD1; j_call: TRBJ2-7; v_call: TRBV27; cdr3_aa: CASGPGQGSGEQYF; cdr3_nt: TGTGCCAGCGGACCGGGACAGGGAAGTGGCGAGCAGTACTTC
clone_size: -; d_call: -; j_call: TRBJ1-1; v_call: TRBV11-2; cdr3_aa: CASSLGREGGTEAFF; cdr3_nt: TGTGCCAGCAGCTTAGGCAGGGAGGGTGGCACTGAAGCTTTCTTT
clone_size: once; d_call: -; j_call: TRBJ2-6; v_call: TRBV5-1; cdr3_aa: CASSLVSQTLRLSGANVLTF; cdr3_nt: TGCGCCAGCAGCTTGGTCTCACAGACATTAAGACTATCTGGGGCCAACGTCCTGACTTTC
clone_size: -; d_call: TRBD1; j_call: TRBJ2-6; v_call: TRBV28; cdr3_aa: CASKGQSSGANVLTF; cdr3_nt: TGTGCCAGCAAGGGACAGAGCTCTGGGGCCAACGTCCTGACTTTC
clone_size: -; d_call: TRBD2; j_call: TRBJ2-2; v_call: TRBV6-4; cdr3_aa: CASSEGRANTGELFF; cdr3_nt: TGTGCCAGCAGTGAAGGGAGGGCGAACACCGGGGAGCTGTTTTTT
clone_size: -; d_call: TRBD1; j_call: TRBJ1-2; v_call: TRBV2; cdr3_aa: CASLLTGGDYGYTF; cdr3_nt: TGTGCCAGCTTGCTGACAGGGGGGGACTATGGCTACACCTTC